These 14 T cell receptor beta chains originate from one sample sequenced in a study of OX40 agonist ivuxolimab in advanced cancers. Library preparation employed the immunoSEQ multiplex PCR assay. In TCRdb, the immuneACCESS table is reduced to in-frame sequences with V and J assigned. These tables do not hold every clone; where another copy was compared, an unresolved V gene accounts for under half, and the others remain unexplained. This sample gives tens of thousands of clones in total; 60% to 85% of them show up just once. Clones ranked in the top ten supply over 20% of the sample. This specimen was CD4+ or CD8+ T cells sorted from blood, taken in a trial of the OX40 agonist ivuxolimab. These receptors came from an adult with an advanced solid tumor such as melanoma, head and neck, liver or kidney cancer.

The J gene is TRBJ1-2, the V gene TRBV9; unclear D gene. The CDR3 loop spans 12 amino acids. V lost 3 bases, J lost 6 bases, and 9 bases lay in between. Germline CDR1 and CDR2: SGDLS and YYNGEE. CDR3 sequence: CASSGTWDGYTF. The CDR3 DNA reads TGTGCCAGCAGCGGGACTTGGGATGGCTACACCTTC.

By share, this clone counts as medium-sized. The chain employs TRBV10-1 and TRBJ2-1; TRBD1 agrees at 10 bases. Germline CDR1 and CDR2: WNHNN and SYGVQD (reference sequence). The junction had 4 bases not matched to a gene; V was cut back by 7 bases and J by 7 bases. The CDR3 length is 13 residues. The CDR3 sequence: CASKGQGGNEQFF. The CDR3 DNA reads as TGCGCCAGCAAAGGACAGGGGGGAAATGAGCAGTTCTTC.

V gene TRBV28 combines with J gene TRBJ2-7, with D unclear. This CDR3 spans 11 amino acids. Germline V gene lookup returns CDR1 MDHEN and CDR2 SYDVKM. With 3 bases removed from V and 4 bases from J, the gap between germline ends came to 4 bases. In DNA, the CDR3 is TGTGCCAGCAGTTTGAGGTACGAGCAGTACTTC. Its protein product is CASSLRYEQYF.

The rearrangement links TRBV28 to TRBJ2-3; tentatively, D is TRBD1 or TRBD2 (5 bases each). The CDR3 contains 16 residues. CDR1 and CDR2 (germline): MDHEN, SYDVKM. Trimming took 6 bases from V and 4 from J, leaving 20 bases between them. The CDR3 bases are TGTGCCAGCAGCCCTGTCGGGGAAGAGGGGTCAGATACGCAGTATTTT. Translating gives CASSPVGEEGSDTQYF.

This chain joins TRBV6-5 and TRBJ1-1; D uncertain. From germline, CDR1 is MNHEY and CDR2 SVGAGI. V dropped 5 bases and J dropped 1 base, with 8 bases sitting between them. The CDR3 is 13 amino acids. CDR3 loop: CASSEPGNTEAFF. CDR3 nucleotide sequence: TGTGCCAGCAGTGAGCCGGGGAACACTGAAGCTTTCTTT.

The J gene is TRBJ1-2, the V gene TRBV5-6; D unresolved. Looked up from germline, CDR1 is SGHDT and CDR2 is YYEEEE. This CDR3 comprises 14 residues. Trimming shortened V by 0 bases and J by 5 bases, and 11 bases separated the two germline ends. The CDR3 here is CASSLDPGRYGYTF. In DNA, the CDR3 is TGTGCCAGCAGCTTGGATCCGGGAAGGTATGGCTACACCTTC. The entire variable domain, with the rest obtained from reference TRBV5-6 and TRBJ1-2, is as follows: DAGVTQSPTHLIKTRGQQVTLRCSPKSGHDTVSWYQQALGQGPQFIFQYYEEEERQRGNFPDRFSGHQFPNYSSELNVNALLLGDSALYLCASSLDPGRYGYTFGSGTRLTVV.

The chain carries TRBV4-1 and TRBJ2-2; TRBD1 or TRBD2 may be the D gene (5 bases each). CDR3 size: 16 residues. Germline V CDR1 and CDR2: MGHRA, YSYEKL. Trimming removed 4 bases at V and 4 bases at J, with 16 bases between. CDR3 bases: TGCGCCAGCAGCCGTAGCCGATTGAGGGGCACCGGGGAGCTGTTTTTT. This sequence encodes CASSRSRLRGTGELFF.

J is TRBJ1-2 and V is TRBV14; perhaps TRBD1 as D (5 bases). CDR1 and CDR2 (germline): SGHDN, FVKESK. V gave up 6 bases and J gave up 2 bases, with 7 bases separating them. The CDR3 is 12 amino acids. The CDR3 reads CASRGLNYGYTF. In DNA, the CDR3 is TGTGCCAGCAGGGGACTCAACTATGGCTACACCTTC.

J is TRBJ1-3 and V is TRBV9, with 7 bases matching TRBD1. V was pared by 3 bases and J by 3 bases, with 15 bases of the junction left unmatched. The CDR3 consists of 18 residues. CDR1 is SGDLS and CDR2 is YYNGEE in the germline V gene. CDR3 region: CASSAGGRGRSDGNTIYF. DNA of the CDR3: TGTGCCAGCAGCGCCGGCGGTAGGGGGCGAAGCGATGGAAACACCATATATTTT.

V gene TRBV14 combines with J gene TRBJ1-1; a possible D gene is TRBD1 (5 bases). The CDR3 spans 15 residues. CDR1 is SGHDN, CDR2 FVKESK, per germline. The V gene lost 2 bases and the J gene lost 4 bases, with 14 bases spanning the gap. In DNA, the CDR3 is TGTGCCAGCAGCCAACCTAGTACCGGGGCCACTGAAGCTTTCTTT. It translates to CASSQPSTGATEAFF.

The rearrangement uses TRBV19 and TRBJ1-2; the match to TRBD1 covers 8 bases. The germline gives CDR1 LNHDA, CDR2 SQIVND (reference sequence). The CDR3 sequence is 16 residues long. With 5 bases clipped from V and 4 bases from J, the junction kept 12 bases outside the gene matches. Here the CDR3 reads CASSSGPRGQFYGYTF. In DNA form, the CDR3 reads TGTGCCAGTAGTTCCGGCCCCAGGGGGCAGTTCTATGGCTACACCTTC.

The J gene is TRBJ1-1, the V gene TRBV6-6; D unresolved. The germline V and J ends were trimmed by 5 bases and 8 bases, with 15 bases remaining between them. The CDR3 spans 13 residues. Looked up from germline, CDR1 is MNHNY and CDR2 is SVGAGI (reference sequence). The CDR3 nucleotides are TGTGCCAGCAGTCTAGGACCTTCCCTAGAAGCTTTCTTT. Amino acids: CASSLGPSLEAFF.

This chain uses TRBV2 with TRBJ2-1; D is ambiguous. Trimming removed 9 bases from V and 2 bases from J, with 8 bases in between. This CDR3 has 12 residues. Germline CDR1 reads SNHLY; CDR2 reads FYNNEI. CDR3 residues: CASLATYNEQFF. The CDR3 DNA follows: TGTGCCAGTTTAGCAACCTACAATGAGCAGTTCTTC.

The chain joins TRBV28 to TRBJ1-5; TRBD1 is a possible D gene (6 bases). The V gene's germline CDR1 is MDHEN and CDR2 SYDVKM. The CDR3 extends over 14 amino acids. V lost 3 bases to trimming and J lost 5 bases, with 11 bases between them. For the CDR3, the DNA is TGTGCCAGCAGTTTGACGGGGGGGCATCAGCCCCAGCATTTT. Amino acid sequence: CASSLTGGHQPQHF.